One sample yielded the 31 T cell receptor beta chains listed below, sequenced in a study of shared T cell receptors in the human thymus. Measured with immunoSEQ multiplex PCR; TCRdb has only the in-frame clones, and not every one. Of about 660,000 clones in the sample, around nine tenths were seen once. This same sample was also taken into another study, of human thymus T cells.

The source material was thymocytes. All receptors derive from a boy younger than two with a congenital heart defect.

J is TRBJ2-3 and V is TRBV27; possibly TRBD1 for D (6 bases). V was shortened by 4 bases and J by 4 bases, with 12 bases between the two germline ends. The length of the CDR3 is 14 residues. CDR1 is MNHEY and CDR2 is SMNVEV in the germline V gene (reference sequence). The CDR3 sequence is CASSSGQYPDTQYF. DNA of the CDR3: TGTGCCAGCAGTTCCGGACAGTACCCAGATACGCAGTATTTT.

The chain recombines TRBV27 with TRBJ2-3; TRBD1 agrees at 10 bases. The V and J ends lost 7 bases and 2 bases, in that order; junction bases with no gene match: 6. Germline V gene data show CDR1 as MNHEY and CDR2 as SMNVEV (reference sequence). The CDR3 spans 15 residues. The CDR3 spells CASTRQGATTDTQYF. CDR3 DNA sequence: TGTGCCAGCACCCGACAGGGGGCTACCACAGATACGCAGTATTTT.

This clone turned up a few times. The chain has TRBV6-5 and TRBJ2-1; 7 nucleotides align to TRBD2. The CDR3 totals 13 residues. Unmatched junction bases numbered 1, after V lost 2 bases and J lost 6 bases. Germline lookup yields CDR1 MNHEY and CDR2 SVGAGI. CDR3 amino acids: CASSYASGNEQFF. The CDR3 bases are TGTGCCAGCAGTTACGCTAGCGGCAATGAGCAGTTCTTC.

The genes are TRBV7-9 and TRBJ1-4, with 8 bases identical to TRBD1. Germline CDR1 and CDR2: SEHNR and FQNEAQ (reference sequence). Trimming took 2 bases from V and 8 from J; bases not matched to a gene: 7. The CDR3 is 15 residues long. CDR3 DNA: TGTGCCAGCAGCTTACAGTTGGCAGGGGGCGAAAAACTGTTTTTT. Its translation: CASSLQLAGGEKLFF.

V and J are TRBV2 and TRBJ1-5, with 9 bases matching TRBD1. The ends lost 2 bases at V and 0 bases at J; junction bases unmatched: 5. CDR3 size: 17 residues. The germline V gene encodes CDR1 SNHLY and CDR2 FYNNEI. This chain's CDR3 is CASSEPRDRDSNQPQHF. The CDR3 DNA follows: TGTGCCAGCAGTGAACCCCGGGACAGGGATAGCAATCAGCCCCAGCATTTT.

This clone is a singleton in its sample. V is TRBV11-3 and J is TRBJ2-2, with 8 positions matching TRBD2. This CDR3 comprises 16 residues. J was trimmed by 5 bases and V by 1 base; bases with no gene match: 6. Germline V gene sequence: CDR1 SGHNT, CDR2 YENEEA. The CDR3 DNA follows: TGTGCCAGCAGCTTAGGGACTAGCTGGGGAACCGGGGAGCTGTTTTTT. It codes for CASSLGTSWGTGELFF.

The CDR3 sequence is CATSREMIGRGARNTIYF. The CDR3 DNA follows: TGTGCCACCAGCAGAGAAATGATAGGCAGGGGTGCCAGAAACACCATATATTTT. J is TRBJ1-3 and V is TRBV15, with TRBD1 as a possible D gene (6 bases). Per germline, CDR1 LNHNV and CDR2 YYDKDF (reference sequence). The V end lost 0 bases, the J end lost 5 bases, and 20 bases lay between the germline ends. This CDR3 is 18 amino acids long.

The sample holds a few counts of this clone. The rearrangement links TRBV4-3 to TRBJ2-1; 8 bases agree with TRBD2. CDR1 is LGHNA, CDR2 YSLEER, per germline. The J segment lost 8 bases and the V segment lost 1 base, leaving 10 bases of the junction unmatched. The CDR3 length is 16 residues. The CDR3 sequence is CASSQATSGSIHEQFF. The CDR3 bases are TGCGCCAGCAGCCAAGCAACCAGCGGGAGTATCCATGAGCAGTTCTTC.

CDR3 residues: CATNPGALGNEQFF. In DNA form, the CDR3 reads TGTGCCACCAACCCAGGGGCCCTCGGCAATGAGCAGTTCTTC. V is TRBV10-3 and J is TRBJ2-1, with D possibly matching TRBD1 (6 bases). V lost 10 bases and J lost 6, with 19 bases in between. Germline V gives CDR1 ENHRY, CDR2 SYGVKD. CDR3 length: 14 residues.

CDR3 DNA sequence: TGTGCCAGCTCACCCATGGACAGGGGTAGCGAAAAACTGTTTTTT. The encoded protein is CASSPMDRGSEKLFF. The J gene is TRBJ1-4, the V gene TRBV18; 9 nucleotides match TRBD1. The V segment lost 3 bases and the J segment 8 bases; nucleotides outside the gene matches: 7. CDR3 length: 15 residues. Germline CDR1 KGHSH, CDR2 LQKENI.

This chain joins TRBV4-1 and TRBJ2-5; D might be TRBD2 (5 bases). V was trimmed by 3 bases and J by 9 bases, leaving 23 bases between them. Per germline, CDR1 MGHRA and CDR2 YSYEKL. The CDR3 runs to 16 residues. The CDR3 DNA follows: TGCGCCAGCAGCCATCGGGTCACTAGTACCCGTGAGGCCCAGTACTTC. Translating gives CASSHRVTSTREAQYF.

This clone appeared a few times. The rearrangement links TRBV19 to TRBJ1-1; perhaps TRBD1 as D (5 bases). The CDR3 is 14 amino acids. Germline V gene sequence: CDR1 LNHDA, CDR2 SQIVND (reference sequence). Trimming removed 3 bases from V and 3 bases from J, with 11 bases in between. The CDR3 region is CASSMASGDTEAFF. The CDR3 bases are TGTGCCAGTAGTATGGCCTCGGGGGACACTGAAGCTTTCTTT. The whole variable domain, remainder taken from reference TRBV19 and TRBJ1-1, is DGGITQSPKYLFRKEGQNVTLSCEQNLNHDAMYWYRQDPGQGLRLIYYSQIVNDFQKGDIAEGYSVSREKKESFPLTVTSAQKNPTAFYLCASSMASGDTEAFFGQGTRLTVV.

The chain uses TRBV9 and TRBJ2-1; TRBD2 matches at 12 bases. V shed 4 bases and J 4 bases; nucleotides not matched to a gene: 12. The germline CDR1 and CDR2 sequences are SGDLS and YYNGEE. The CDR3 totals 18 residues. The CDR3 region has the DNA TGTGCCAGCAGCCAGACTAGCGGGAGTACCCCCTTGTACAATGAGCAGTTCTTC. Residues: CASSQTSGSTPLYNEQFF.

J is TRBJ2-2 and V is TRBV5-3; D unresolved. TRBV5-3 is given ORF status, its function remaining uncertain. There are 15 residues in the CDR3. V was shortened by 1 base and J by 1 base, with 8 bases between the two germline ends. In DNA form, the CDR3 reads TGTGCCAGAAGCTTGCCCTCCGGGAACACCGGGGAGCTGTTTTTT. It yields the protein CARSLPSGNTGELFF.

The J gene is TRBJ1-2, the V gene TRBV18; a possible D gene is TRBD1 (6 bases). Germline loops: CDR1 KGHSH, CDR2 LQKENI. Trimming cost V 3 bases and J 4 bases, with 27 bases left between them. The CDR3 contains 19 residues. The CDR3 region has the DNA TGTGCCAGCTCACCTATCACTGGACACAGTCCAAGGGGGATCTATGGCTACACCTTC. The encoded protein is CASSPITGHSPRGIYGYTF.

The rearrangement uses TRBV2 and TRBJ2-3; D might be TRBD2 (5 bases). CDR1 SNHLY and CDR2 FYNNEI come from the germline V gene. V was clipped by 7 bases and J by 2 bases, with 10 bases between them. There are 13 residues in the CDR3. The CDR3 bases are TGTGCCAGCACTGGCGGGTCCACAGATACGCAGTATTTT. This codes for CASTGGSTDTQYF.

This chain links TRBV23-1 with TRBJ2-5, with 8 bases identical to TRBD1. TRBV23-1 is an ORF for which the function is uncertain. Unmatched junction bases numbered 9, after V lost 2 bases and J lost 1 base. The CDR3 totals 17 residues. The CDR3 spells CASSQPGQALFQETQYF. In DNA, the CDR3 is TGCGCCAGCAGTCAACCGGGACAGGCTCTCTTCCAAGAGACCCAGTACTTC.

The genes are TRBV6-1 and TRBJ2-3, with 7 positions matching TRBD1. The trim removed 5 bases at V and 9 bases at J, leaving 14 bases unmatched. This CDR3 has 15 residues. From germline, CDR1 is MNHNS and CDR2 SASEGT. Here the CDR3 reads CASSRGIQGSSTQYF. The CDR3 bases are TGTGCCAGCAGTAGGGGGATACAGGGGTCTTCAACGCAGTATTTT.

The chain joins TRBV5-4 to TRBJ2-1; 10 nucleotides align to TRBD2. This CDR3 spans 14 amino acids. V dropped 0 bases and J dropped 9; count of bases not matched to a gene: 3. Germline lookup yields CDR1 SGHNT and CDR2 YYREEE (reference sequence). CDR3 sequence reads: CASSLASGSSEQFF. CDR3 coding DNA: TGTGCCAGCAGCTTGGCTAGCGGGAGTTCTGAGCAGTTCTTC. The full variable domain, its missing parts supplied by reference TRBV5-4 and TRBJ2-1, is ETGVTQSPTHLIKTRGQQVTLRCSSQSGHNTVSWYQQALGQGPQFIFQYYREEENGRGNFPPRFSGLQFPNYSSELNVNALELDDSALYLCASSLASGSSEQFFGPGTRLTVL.

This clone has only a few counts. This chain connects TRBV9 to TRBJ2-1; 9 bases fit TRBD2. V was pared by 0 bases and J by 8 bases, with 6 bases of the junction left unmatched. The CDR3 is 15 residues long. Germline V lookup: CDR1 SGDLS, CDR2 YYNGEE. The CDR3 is CASSVELAGEDEQFF. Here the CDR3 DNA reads TGTGCCAGCAGCGTAGAGTTAGCGGGAGAGGATGAGCAGTTCTTC.

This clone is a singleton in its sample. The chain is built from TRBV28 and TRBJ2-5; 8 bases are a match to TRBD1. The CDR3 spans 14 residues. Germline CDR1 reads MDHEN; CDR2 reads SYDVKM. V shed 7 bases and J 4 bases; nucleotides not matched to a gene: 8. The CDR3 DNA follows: TGTGCCAGCAATTCTGACAGGGGTGGAGAGACCCAGTACTTC. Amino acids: CASNSDRGGETQYF.

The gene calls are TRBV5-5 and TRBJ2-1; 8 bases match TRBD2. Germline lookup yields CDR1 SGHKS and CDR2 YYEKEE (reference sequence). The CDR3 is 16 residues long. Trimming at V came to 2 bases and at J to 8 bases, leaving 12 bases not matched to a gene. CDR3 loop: CASSFTLERGMDEQFF. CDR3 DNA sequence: TGTGCCAGCAGCTTTACCCTCGAGCGGGGGATGGATGAGCAGTTCTTC.

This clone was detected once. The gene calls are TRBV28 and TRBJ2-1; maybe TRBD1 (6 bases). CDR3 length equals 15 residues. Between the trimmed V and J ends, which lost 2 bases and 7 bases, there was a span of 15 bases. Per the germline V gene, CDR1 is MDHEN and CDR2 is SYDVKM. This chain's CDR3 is CASSLRQGKGNEQFF. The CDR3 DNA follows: TGTGCCAGCAGTTTACGGCAGGGGAAGGGAAATGAGCAGTTCTTC.

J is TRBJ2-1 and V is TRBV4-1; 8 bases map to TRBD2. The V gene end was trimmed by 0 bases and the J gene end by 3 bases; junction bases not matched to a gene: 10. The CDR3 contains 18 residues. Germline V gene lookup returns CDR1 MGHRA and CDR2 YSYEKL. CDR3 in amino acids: CASSQEAPAGECYNEQFF. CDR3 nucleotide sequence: TGCGCCAGCAGCCAAGAGGCACCAGCGGGAGAGTGCTACAATGAGCAGTTCTTC.

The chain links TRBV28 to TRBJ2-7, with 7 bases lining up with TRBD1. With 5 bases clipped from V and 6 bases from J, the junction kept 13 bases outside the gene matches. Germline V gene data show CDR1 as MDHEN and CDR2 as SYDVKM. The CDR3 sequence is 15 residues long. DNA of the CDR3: TGTGCCAGCAGTCTGGGGACAGCCTCGGAAGGCGAGCAGTACTTC. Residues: CASSLGTASEGEQYF.

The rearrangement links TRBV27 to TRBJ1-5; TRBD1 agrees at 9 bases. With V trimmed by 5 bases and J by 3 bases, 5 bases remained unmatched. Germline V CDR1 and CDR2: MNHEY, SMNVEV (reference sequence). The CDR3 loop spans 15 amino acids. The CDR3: CASSPTGGTNQPQHF. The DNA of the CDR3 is TGTGCCAGCAGTCCTACAGGGGGCACCAATCAGCCCCAGCATTTT.

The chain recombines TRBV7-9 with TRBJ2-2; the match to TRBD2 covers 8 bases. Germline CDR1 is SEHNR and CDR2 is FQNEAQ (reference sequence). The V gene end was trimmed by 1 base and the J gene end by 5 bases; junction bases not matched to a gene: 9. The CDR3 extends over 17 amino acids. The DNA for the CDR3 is TGTGCCAGCAGCTTAGGAGGGGTAGCGGGACGGACCGGGGAGCTGTTTTTT. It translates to CASSLGGVAGRTGELFF.

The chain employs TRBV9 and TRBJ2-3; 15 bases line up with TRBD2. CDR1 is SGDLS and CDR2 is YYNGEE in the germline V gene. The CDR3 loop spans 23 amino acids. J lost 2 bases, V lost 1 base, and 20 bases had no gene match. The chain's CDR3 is CASSVHPTNDRRTSGRDTDTQYF. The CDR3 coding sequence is TGTGCCAGCAGCGTACACCCAACCAACGACAGGCGGACTAGCGGGAGGGACACAGATACGCAGTATTTT.

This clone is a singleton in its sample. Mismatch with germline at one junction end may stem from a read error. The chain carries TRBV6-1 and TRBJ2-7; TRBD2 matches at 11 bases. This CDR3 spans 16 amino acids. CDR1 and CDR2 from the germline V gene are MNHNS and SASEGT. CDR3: CASSEAFGYSGRANNF. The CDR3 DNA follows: TGTGCCAGCAGTGAAGCTTTTGGGTATAGCGGGAGGGCCAATAACTTC.

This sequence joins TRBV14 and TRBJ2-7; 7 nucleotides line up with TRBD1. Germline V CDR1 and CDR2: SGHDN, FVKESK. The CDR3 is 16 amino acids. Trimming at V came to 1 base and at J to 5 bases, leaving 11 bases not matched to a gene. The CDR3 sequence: CASSQGSGTDDHEQYF. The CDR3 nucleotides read TGTGCCAGCAGCCAAGGTAGTGGGACAGATGATCACGAGCAGTACTTC.

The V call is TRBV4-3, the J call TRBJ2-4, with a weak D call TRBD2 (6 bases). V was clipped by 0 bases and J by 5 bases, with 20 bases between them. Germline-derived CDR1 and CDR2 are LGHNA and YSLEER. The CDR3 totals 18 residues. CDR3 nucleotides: TGCGCCAGCAGCCAAGAAAGTTTGGAGGGACGGGAAGAAAACATTCAGTACTTC. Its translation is CASSQESLEGREENIQYF.